These T cell receptor beta chains were read from a single sample in a study of T cell clones after liver transplantation. Using immunoSEQ multiplex PCR, the repertoire was profiled, and TCRdb retains in-frame clones only, with some absent. Here the sample spans some 110,000 clones, roughly four fifths being singletons. The material sequenced was CD4+ T cells from blood, taken before liver transplant. The receptor set was obtained from a human donor who received a liver transplant. Each CDR3 is given with its conserved first and last residue. A D gene is named only where the DNA matches it firmly. For some rows the clone size is stated as once, few or many, or as a class when expanded; others skip it.

DNA	CDR3	D	J	V	size
TGTGCCAGCAGCTTGGCCTCCGTAGCGGGAGCGGACGAGCAGTACTTC	CASSLASVAGADEQYF	TRBD2	TRBJ2-7	TRBV5-4	once
TGTGCCAGCAGCCAAGATGCGGGAGGGTCCGAAAACATTCAGTACTTC	CASSQDAGGSENIQYF	TRBD2	TRBJ2-4	TRBV4-2	-
TGTGCCAGCAGCCAAGGCCTTCAGGGGGGCTTGAGAGCTTTCTTT	CASSQGLQGGLRAFF	TRBD1	TRBJ1-1	TRBV14	-
TGCGCCAGCAGCTCGGAACAGGGATGGACTGAAGCTTTCTTT	CASSSEQGWTEAFF	-	TRBJ1-1	TRBV10-2	-
TGCAGCGTTGAAGAAGTACGGGGGACCGGGGAGCTGTTTTTT	CSVEEVRGTGELFF	-	TRBJ2-2	TRBV29-1	-
TGTGCCAGTAGTGCCAGGGGTAGCGAGACCCAGTACTTC	CASSARGSETQYF	-	TRBJ2-5	TRBV19	-
TGTGCCAGCACCTTAGAGACAGGGGGCCGAAGTGGCTACACCTTC	CASTLETGGRSGYTF	TRBD1	TRBJ1-2	TRBV2	-
TGTGCCAGCACCCCAGAAAAGGTGCTACAGACAAATGGCTACACCTTC	CASTPEKVLQTNGYTF	-	TRBJ1-2	TRBV7-2	-
TGTGCCAGCAGTCCATCGGTCCCACGGGACACCCACGAGCAGTACTTC	CASSPSVPRDTHEQYF	-	TRBJ2-7	TRBV27	-
TGTGCCAGCAGCTTATTGGGCCCCGATCAGCCCCAGCATTTT	CASSLLGPDQPQHF	-	TRBJ1-5	TRBV7-9	once
TGTGCCAGTAGTATACCTCGGGGGGTTGGCCAAGAGACCCAGTACTTC	CASSIPRGVGQETQYF	TRBD2	TRBJ2-5	TRBV19	-
TGCGCCAGCAGCCAAGGGACGACTTCAACTAATGAAAAACTGTTTTTT	CASSQGTTSTNEKLFF	-	TRBJ1-4	TRBV5-1	-
TGTGCCTGGAGCCGTCTAGCGGGAGGGCCGGGGGAGCAGTACTTC	CAWSRLAGGPGEQYF	TRBD2	TRBJ2-7	TRBV30	-
TGTGCCAGCAGCTTGCTCAGTGCCTCTGGAAACACCATATATTTT	CASSLLSASGNTIYF	-	TRBJ1-3	TRBV5-6	-
TGTGCCAGCAGCCCGGATCCTCCTAACTATGGCTACACCTTC	CASSPDPPNYGYTF	-	TRBJ1-2	TRBV9	-
TGTGCCAGCAGTGAACCCGGGGAGAATTCACCCCTCCACTTT	CASSEPGENSPLHF	-	TRBJ1-6	TRBV6-1	-
TGTGCCAGCACCTTACAGTTACAAGAGACCCAGTACTTC	CASTLQLQETQYF	-	TRBJ2-5	TRBV6-1	-
TGTGCCAGCAGCTTGAGGGGGTACTACGAGCAGTACTTC	CASSLRGYYEQYF	-	TRBJ2-7	TRBV5-5	-
TGTGCCTGGTTGGGGACTAGCGGGAGTTACGAGCAGTACTTC	CAWLGTSGSYEQYF	TRBD2	TRBJ2-7	TRBV30	-
TGTGCCAGTAGTTTAACCAGGGGTTTGAAAGAGACCCAGTACTTC	CASSLTRGLKETQYF	-	TRBJ2-5	TRBV19	-